This is a list of T cell receptor beta chains from one sample in a study of shared T cell receptors in the human thymus. Clones were sequenced by immunoSEQ multiplex PCR, and TCRdb holds only the in-frame ones, with some missing. The sample consists of 640,000 or so clones, over 75% of them appearing once. These same data were also listed under a study on human thymus T cells.

The sample comprised thymocytes. These receptors were obtained from a boy in the first two years of life with a congenital heart defect. CDR3s include the opening cysteine and the closing phenylalanine or tryptophan. The order of the fields is V gene, clone size, J gene, D gene, CDR3 DNA, CDR3 protein. D genes are given only for firm matches. A clone size is listed for some rows: how often the clone was seen (once, few, many), or a class if it is expanded.

v_gene: TRBV5-1; abundance: once; j_gene: TRBJ1-1; d_gene: -; CDR3nt: TGCGCCAGCAGCGGTGACAGGCCAAACACTGAAGCTTTCTTT; CDR3aa: CASSGDRPNTEAFF
v_gene: TRBV19; abundance: -; j_gene: TRBJ2-7; d_gene: -; CDR3nt: TGTGCCAGTAGTATAGATCACGGGAGGCAGTACTTC; CDR3aa: CASSIDHGRQYF
v_gene: TRBV15; abundance: -; j_gene: TRBJ2-2; d_gene: TRBD1; CDR3nt: TGTGCCACCAGCAGAACGACAGGGTTTGACGGGGAGCTGTTTTTT; CDR3aa: CATSRTTGFDGELFF
v_gene: TRBV19; abundance: few; j_gene: TRBJ2-7; d_gene: -; CDR3nt: TGTGCCAGTAGTATTGGGAGGGACACCTCCTACGAGCAGTACTTC; CDR3aa: CASSIGRDTSYEQYF
v_gene: TRBV28; abundance: -; j_gene: TRBJ1-2; d_gene: -; CDR3nt: TGTGCCAGCAGTTTTACAGGAAGTACTAACTATGGCTACACCTTC; CDR3aa: CASSFTGSTNYGYTF
v_gene: TRBV28; abundance: -; j_gene: TRBJ2-1; d_gene: TRBD2; CDR3nt: TGTGCCAGCAGGCCCGAGGGGCCGGGAGGGGGAAATGAGCAGTTCTTC; CDR3aa: CASRPEGPGGGNEQFF
v_gene: TRBV28; abundance: -; j_gene: TRBJ2-1; d_gene: -; CDR3nt: TGTGCCAGCAGTTTAATCAGGACTGGGGATTATGAGCAGTTCTTC; CDR3aa: CASSLIRTGDYEQFF
v_gene: TRBV19; abundance: -; j_gene: TRBJ2-2; d_gene: -; CDR3nt: TGTGCCAGTAGTTCAGTCACCGGGGAGCTGTTTTTT; CDR3aa: CASSSVTGELFF
v_gene: TRBV2; abundance: -; j_gene: TRBJ2-3; d_gene: -; CDR3nt: TGTGCCACGGGAGATACGCAGTATTTT; CDR3aa: CATGDTQYF
v_gene: TRBV15; abundance: -; j_gene: TRBJ1-6; d_gene: TRBD1; CDR3nt: TGTGCCACCAGCCTTGGACAGGCGACAGCCGTCTATAATTCCCCCCTCCACTTT; CDR3aa: CATSLGQATAVYNSPLHF
v_gene: TRBV5-4; abundance: -; j_gene: TRBJ2-3; d_gene: -; CDR3nt: TGTGCCAGCAGCCTGACGGGGTACACAGATACGCAGTATTTT; CDR3aa: CASSLTGYTDTQYF
v_gene: TRBV7-2; abundance: -; j_gene: TRBJ2-5; d_gene: TRBD1; CDR3nt: TGTGCCAGCAGTTTATCCTCGGCAGGGGGAGTTTTGGAGACCCAGTACTTC; CDR3aa: CASSLSSAGGVLETQYF
v_gene: TRBV4-1; abundance: few; j_gene: TRBJ1-6; d_gene: -; CDR3nt: TGCGCCAGCAGCCAACAGGGATCTCAGCCCCTCCACTTT; CDR3aa: CASSQQGSQPLHF
v_gene: TRBV27; abundance: -; j_gene: TRBJ1-6; d_gene: -; CDR3nt: TGTGCCAGCAGTTTATTCCCCCCCCAGGGGTTGAATTCACCCCTCCACTTT; CDR3aa: CASSLFPPQGLNSPLHF
v_gene: TRBV2; abundance: -; j_gene: TRBJ2-1; d_gene: -; CDR3nt: TGTGCCAGCAGTGATCCACAGAGAGGTAGCGATGAGCAGTTCTTC; CDR3aa: CASSDPQRGSDEQFF
v_gene: TRBV4-2; abundance: -; j_gene: TRBJ2-3; d_gene: TRBD1; CDR3nt: TGTGCCAGCAGCCAAGATGGTCGGGACAGGAGCTTAATTACAGATACGCAGTATTTT; CDR3aa: CASSQDGRDRSLITDTQYF
v_gene: TRBV4-3; abundance: -; j_gene: TRBJ1-4; d_gene: TRBD1; CDR3nt: TGCGCCAGCAGCCAGGGGACAGGGGGCGGTGAAAAACTGTTTTTT; CDR3aa: CASSQGTGGGEKLFF
v_gene: TRBV19; abundance: -; j_gene: TRBJ2-7; d_gene: -; CDR3nt: TGTGCCAGTAGCGGAGGGGCCGACGAGCAGTACTTC; CDR3aa: CASSGGADEQYF
v_gene: TRBV15; abundance: once; j_gene: TRBJ1-6; d_gene: -; CDR3nt: TGTGCCACCAGCAGAGATTCGGGGCGGGGGGACTCACCCCTCCACTTT; CDR3aa: CATSRDSGRGDSPLHF
v_gene: TRBV4-3; abundance: -; j_gene: TRBJ1-2; d_gene: TRBD1; CDR3nt: TGCGCCAGCAGCCAGAAAACAGGGGACGGCTACACCTTC; CDR3aa: CASSQKTGDGYTF
v_gene: TRBV2; abundance: -; j_gene: TRBJ2-3; d_gene: TRBD2; CDR3nt: TGTGCCAGCACAAGAGTAGCGGGAGGAACAGATACGCAGTATTTT; CDR3aa: CASTRVAGGTDTQYF
v_gene: TRBV11-2; abundance: -; j_gene: TRBJ2-7; d_gene: -; CDR3nt: TGTGCCAGCAGCGGTGTCAAGGGGTTGGGCGAGCAGTACTTC; CDR3aa: CASSGVKGLGEQYF
v_gene: TRBV6-5; abundance: once; j_gene: TRBJ1-6; d_gene: -; CDR3nt: TGTGCCAGCAGTTATGCAGGCAGGGCCAATTCACCCCTCCACTTT; CDR3aa: CASSYAGRANSPLHF
v_gene: TRBV4-3; abundance: -; j_gene: TRBJ1-4; d_gene: TRBD1; CDR3nt: TGCGCCAGCAGCCAACGTGCTCCGGGACAGGTTCCAACTAATGAAAAACTGTTTTTT; CDR3aa: CASSQRAPGQVPTNEKLFF
v_gene: TRBV2; abundance: few; j_gene: TRBJ1-1; d_gene: -; CDR3nt: TGTGCCAGTAAGGACAGGAACACTGAAGCTTTCTTT; CDR3aa: CASKDRNTEAFF
v_gene: TRBV7-9; abundance: -; j_gene: TRBJ2-3; d_gene: -; CDR3nt: TGTGCCAGCAGCACGGACAGCGCCTTTAGCACAGATACGCAGTATTTT; CDR3aa: CASSTDSAFSTDTQYF
v_gene: TRBV28; abundance: -; j_gene: TRBJ1-2; d_gene: TRBD1; CDR3nt: TGTGCCAGCAGACCGCGACAGGGGGCGGGAGGCTACACCTTC; CDR3aa: CASRPRQGAGGYTF